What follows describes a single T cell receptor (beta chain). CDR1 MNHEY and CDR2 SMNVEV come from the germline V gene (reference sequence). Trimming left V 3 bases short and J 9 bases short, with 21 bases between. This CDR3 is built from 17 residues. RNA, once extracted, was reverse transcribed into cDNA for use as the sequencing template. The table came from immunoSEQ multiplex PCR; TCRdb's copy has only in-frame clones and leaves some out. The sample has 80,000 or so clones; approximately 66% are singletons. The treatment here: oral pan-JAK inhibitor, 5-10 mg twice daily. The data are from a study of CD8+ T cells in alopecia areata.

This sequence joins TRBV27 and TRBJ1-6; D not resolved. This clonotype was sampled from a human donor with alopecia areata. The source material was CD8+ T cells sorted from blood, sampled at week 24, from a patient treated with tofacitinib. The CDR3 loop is CASSFRLQTSRGSPLHF. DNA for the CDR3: TGTGCCAGCAGTTTTCGACTACAGACTTCGCGTGGTTCACCCCTCCACTTT.